This TCR beta chain was obtained from a study of CD8 T cells in ankylosing spondylitis. Looked up from germline, CDR1 is LNHDA and CDR2 is SQIVND (reference sequence). The CDR3 sequence is 19 residues long. The V and J ends lost 7 bases and 4 bases, in that order; junction bases with no gene match: 22. TCRdb processed the 5' RACE reads anew with MiXCR; each CDR3 protein has one entry. The table lists 200,000 to 300,000 distinct CDR3 sequences, roughly 8% of them singletons. The sequencing sample was made of blood, either unsorted or a sorted T cell fraction (not recorded which). The clonotype comes from a female donor with ankylosing spondylitis or in good health (not recorded which). The chain links TRBV19 to TRBJ2-1; 7 nucleotides align to TRBD2. The DNA of the CDR3 is TGTGCCAGTACCGGGCGGGAGACGACCTACTATCCCGGATACAATGAGCAGTTCTTC. Translation gives CASTGRETTYYPGYNEQFF.